The subject of this entry is one TCR beta chain. Its antigen is not identified. Vbeta (60) and Jbeta (13) primers were used in the PCR. TCRdb's table, derived via immunoSEQ multiplex PCR, lists solely in-frame clones and lacks some. This table holds some 200,000 clones, approximately 78% found once. The data were taken from a study of cytomegalovirus exposure and HLA in healthy donors. At the level of the study: Drawn from HLA-typed donors, 65 million to 100 million unique TCRs were held in an early data release.

The CDR3 runs 15 residues. Germline values: CDR1 MNHEY, CDR2 SVGAGI. The V segment lost 4 bases and the J segment 6 bases; nucleotides outside the gene matches: 8. Study-wide findings and caveats: V segments that were indistinguishable, TRBV6-2 and TRBV6-3 among them, were omitted from analysis.

The V and J genes are TRBV6-5 and TRBJ1-5; TRBD1 aligns across 8 bases. Specimen: PBMCs. This TCR came from a woman younger than 35 in good health and CMV-seronegative. CDR3 coding DNA: TGTGCCAGCAGTTCTAGCCGGGACAGGACTCAGCCCCAGCATTTT. Encoded protein: CASSSSRDRTQPQHF.